These 24 T cell receptor beta chains were all obtained from the same sample, sequenced in a study of shared clonotypes between healthy human individuals. CD45RO negativity and positive selection for CCR7 defined naive CD8 cells, a population that excluded terminally differentiated effector memory CD45RA+ cells. Assay used: immunoSEQ multiplex PCR; TCRdb lists only in-frame clones, some missing. The sample contains approximately 650,000 clones, 95% of which appear only once. The specimen sequenced was naive CD8+ T cells sorted from blood. These receptors all stem from a woman between 25 and 40 years old in good health.

Points on this clone: Other nucleotide sequences in the sample specify the same CDR3. This chain joins TRBV27 and TRBJ2-5; D gene unclear. The germline CDR1 and CDR2 sequences are MNHEY and SMNVEV (reference sequence). V was pared by 3 bases and J by 2 bases, with 7 bases between. This CDR3 is 13 amino acids long. The CDR3 DNA sequence: TGTGCCAGCAGTTTCCTCGGTCAAGAGACCCAGTACTTC. Translating gives CASSFLGQETQYF.

Comment on this clone: This sample includes further DNA sequences coding for the same CDR3. V gene TRBV27 combines with J gene TRBJ2-7, with D perhaps matching TRBD1 (5 bases). Trimming took off 3 bases at V and 1 base at J, with 7 bases between the two ends. The CDR3 is 13 residues long. The germline gives CDR1 MNHEY, CDR2 SMNVEV (reference sequence). The CDR3 nucleotides read TGTGCCAGCAGTTTTGGGGCGTCCTACGAGCAGTACTTC. Protein product: CASSFGASYEQYF.

The V and J genes are TRBV28 and TRBJ2-5; the match to TRBD2 covers 7 bases. Germline assignment: CDR1 MDHEN and CDR2 SYDVKM. The CDR3 runs 13 residues. V lost 6 bases, J lost 2 bases, and 3 bases stayed unmatched. The CDR3 region has the DNA TGTGCCAGCAGGGGACTAAATCAAGAGACCCAGTACTTC. Translating gives CASRGLNQETQYF.

The CDR3 DNA reads TGTGCCAGCAGCAAATGCGCGTCCTCCGGCAGGGGTATTGGGCCAGATACGCAGTATTTT. Translating it yields CASSKCASSGRGIGPDTQYF. This chain uses TRBV21-1 with TRBJ2-3; the table names TRBD1, a call not compared with the DNA. TRBV21-1 is a recognized pseudogene. The CDR3 length is 20 residues.

The rearrangement uses TRBV28 and TRBJ2-5; 11 nucleotides align to TRBD2. V shed 1 base, J shed 0 bases, and the junction held 7 bases outside the gene matches. The CDR3 totals 18 residues. The germline gives CDR1 MDHEN, CDR2 SYDVKM. The CDR3 sequence: CASSLSRLAGPYQETQYF. The CDR3 DNA follows: TGTGCCAGCAGTTTATCCAGACTAGCGGGACCTTACCAAGAGACCCAGTACTTC.

The V and J genes are TRBV7-9 and TRBJ2-5; 8 positions match TRBD2. CDR1 and CDR2 (germline): SEHNR, FQNEAQ (reference sequence). The CDR3 consists of 15 residues. V lost 5 bases, J lost 6 bases, and 11 bases stayed unmatched. The CDR3 bases are TGTGCCAGCAGCCCCCTGGGGGCGGGAGGTCAGACCCAGTACTTC. Protein: CASSPLGAGGQTQYF.

This chain connects TRBV27 to TRBJ1-5, with D unclear. CDR1 and CDR2 from the germline V gene are MNHEY and SMNVEV (reference sequence). The CDR3 is 13 residues long. V was trimmed by 4 bases and J by 4 bases, leaving 8 bases between them. CDR3 amino acids: CASSYSQNQPQHF. For the CDR3, the DNA is TGTGCCAGCAGTTACAGCCAAAATCAGCCCCAGCATTTT.

V and J are TRBV27 and TRBJ2-1; tentative D call: TRBD2 (6 bases). This CDR3 is built from 14 residues. Per germline, CDR1 MNHEY and CDR2 SMNVEV (reference sequence). V was shortened by 6 bases and J by 8 bases, with 17 bases between the two germline ends. In DNA, the CDR3 is TGTGCCAGCAGGCCCGTGGGACTTAAGGATGAGCAGTTCTTC. The encoded protein is CASRPVGLKDEQFF.

The chain uses TRBV7-9 and TRBJ1-1; 9 nucleotides match TRBD1. Trimming cost V 6 bases and J 4 bases; bases outside gene matches: 9. This CDR3 is 15 amino acids long. Per germline, CDR1 SEHNR and CDR2 FQNEAQ (reference sequence). CDR3 amino acids: CASRTTGGVLTEAFF. The CDR3 coding sequence is TGTGCCAGCAGAACGACAGGGGGGGTTCTCACTGAAGCTTTCTTT.

This clone has only one observation. The rearrangement links TRBV11-2 to TRBJ2-5; 7 positions match TRBD2. Losses at the gene ends were 7 bases for V and 0 bases for J; bases not matched to a gene: 5. The germline gives CDR1 SGHAT, CDR2 FQNNGV. This CDR3 is built from 14 residues. CDR3 sequence reads: CASTIAGYQETQYF. In DNA, the CDR3 is TGTGCCAGCACCATAGCGGGCTACCAAGAGACCCAGTACTTC.

The V and J genes are TRBV7-8 and TRBJ1-1; D is uncertain. The V gene's germline CDR1 is SGHVS and CDR2 FQNEAQ. V was shortened by 6 bases and J by 1 base, with 6 bases between the two germline ends. The CDR3 length is 12 residues. The CDR3, as DNA: TGTGCCAGCAGTTGGGGGAACACTGAAGCTTTCTTT. Its protein product is CASSWGNTEAFF.

CDR3 DNA: TGCGCCAGCAGCCATGGGACAGAGGGAAACACCATATATTTT. It is translated as CASSHGTEGNTIYF. The rearrangement uses TRBV4-1 and TRBJ1-3, with TRBD1 identical over 7 bases. V lost 3 bases and J lost 4; bases outside the gene matches: 3. The CDR3 length is 14 residues. Germline loops: CDR1 MGHRA, CDR2 YSYEKL.

This sequence joins TRBV5-6 and TRBJ2-7; no clear D gene. Deletions cut 2 bases from V and 3 bases from J, with 9 bases between. This CDR3 region has 13 residues. Germline values: CDR1 SGHDT, CDR2 YYEEEE. In nucleotides, the CDR3 is TGTGCCAGCAGCTTTAAGACGGGCTACGAGCAGTACTTC. Its translation is CASSFKTGYEQYF.

V usage is TRBV2 and J usage is TRBJ1-2; TRBD1 aligns across 9 bases. The CDR3 loop spans 13 amino acids. Trimming took 9 bases from V and 4 from J; bases not matched to a gene: 6. Germline loops: CDR1 SNHLY, CDR2 FYNNEI. CDR3 region: CARPGQGPYGYTF. CDR3 sequence (DNA): TGTGCCAGACCGGGACAGGGCCCCTATGGCTACACCTTC. Looking up the rest from reference TRBV2 and TRBJ1-2 gives the full variable domain: EPEVTQTPSHQVTQMGQEVILRCVPISNHLYFYWYRQILGQKVEFLVSFYNNEISEKSEIFDDQFSVERPDGSNFTLKIRSTKLEDSAMYFCARPGQGPYGYTFGSGTRLTVV.

The genes are TRBV5-1 and TRBJ2-1; D call uncertain. Per germline, CDR1 SGHRS and CDR2 YFSETQ. The CDR3 is 14 amino acids. Trimming removed 4 bases at V and 4 bases at J, with 12 bases between. As DNA, the CDR3 is TGCGCCAGCAGCAAACACGAGATGTACAATGAGCAGTTCTTC. Protein product: CASSKHEMYNEQFF.

This clone was observed once. CDR3 in amino acids: CASSLEGAVNYNEQFF. Written as DNA, the CDR3 is TGTGCCAGCAGCTTGGAAGGGGCGGTTAACTACAATGAGCAGTTCTTC. The rearrangement uses TRBV5-5 and TRBJ2-1; TRBD1 is a possible D gene (5 bases). Germline CDR1 reads SGHKS; CDR2 reads YYEKEE (reference sequence). Trimming left V 0 bases short and J 3 bases short, with 13 bases between. The CDR3 totals 16 residues.

Details on this clone: The junction departs from the called germline gene at one end, perhaps through a read error. This chain uses TRBV27 with TRBJ2-7; D call uncertain. CDR1 is MNHEY, CDR2 SMNVEV, per germline (reference sequence). This CDR3 region has 16 residues. The CDR3 protein is CANSYAGGRPPDEQYF. The CDR3 coding sequence is TGTGCCAACAGTTACGCCGGTGGCAGGCCTCCCGACGAGCAGTACTTC.

The genes are TRBV25-1 and TRBJ2-7; a possible D gene is TRBD2 (6 bases). The CDR3 runs to 17 residues. The ends were cut back, 0 bases at V and 3 bases at J, with 18 bases in the middle. Germline V gene data show CDR1 as MGHDK and CDR2 as SYGVNS. The CDR3 coding sequence is TGTGCCAGCAGTGAATATGTCGGGGGACGCGGAGTCTACGAGCAGTACTTC. Its translation: CASSEYVGGRGVYEQYF.

The CDR3 coding sequence is TGCGCCAGCAGCCTGTCGACTAGCGGGAGCGGTTACGAGCAGTACTTC. It encodes CASSLSTSGSGYEQYF. This chain uses TRBV4-1 with TRBJ2-7; 12 positions match TRBD2. Per germline, CDR1 MGHRA and CDR2 YSYEKL. V dropped 4 bases and J dropped 4; count of bases not matched to a gene: 8. The CDR3 runs 16 residues.

The chain links TRBV7-9 to TRBJ1-3, with D perhaps matching TRBD1 (5 bases). This CDR3 contains 14 residues. Trimming removed 1 base from V and 5 bases from J, with 9 bases in between. Per the germline V gene, CDR1 is SEHNR and CDR2 is FQNEAQ (reference sequence). CDR3 sequence (DNA): TGTGCCAGCAGCTTAGTTGCAGGGAGAAACACCATATATTTT. This encodes CASSLVAGRNTIYF. The variable domain in full, completed from reference TRBV7-9 and TRBJ1-3, reads DTGVSQNPRHKITKRGQNVTFRCDPISEHNRLYWYRQTLGQGPEFLTYFQNEAQLEKSRLLSDRFSAERPKGSFSTLEIQRTEQGDSAMYLCASSLVAGRNTIYFGEGSWLTVV.

V usage is TRBV19 and J usage is TRBJ2-7; D possibly corresponds to TRBD1 (6 bases). The CDR3 runs 15 residues. V lost 1 base and J 3 bases, leaving 13 bases between the germline ends. Germline V gives CDR1 LNHDA, CDR2 SQIVND (reference sequence). The CDR3 region has the DNA TGTGCCAGTAGTATAGTGCAGGGGAGATTCTACGAGCAGTACTTC. Translation: CASSIVQGRFYEQYF.

The rearrangement joins TRBV2 to TRBJ2-7; D might be TRBD1 (6 bases). V lost 3 bases and J lost 6, with 12 bases in between. CDR1 SNHLY and CDR2 FYNNEI come from the germline V gene. This CDR3 is 13 amino acids long. The CDR3 spells CASSDVGQPEQYF. The CDR3, as DNA: TGTGCCAGCAGTGATGTGGGACAACCCGAGCAGTACTTC.

The chain couples TRBV6-5 to TRBJ1-1; D gene ambiguous. V was cut by 0 bases and J by 0 bases, with 5 bases left in between. Germline CDR1 MNHEY, CDR2 SVGAGI. This CDR3 spans 14 amino acids. CDR3 nucleotides: TGTGCCAGCAGTTACTCGGATGTGAACACTGAAGCTTTCTTT. The encoded protein is CASSYSDVNTEAFF.

The V call is TRBV5-1, the J call TRBJ2-1; 13 nucleotides match TRBD2. Germline-derived CDR1 and CDR2 are SGHRS and YFSETQ. This CDR3 is built from 18 residues. J gave up 0 bases and V 4 bases, and 7 bases lay outside the gene matches. Written as DNA, the CDR3 is TGCGCCAGCAGCCCGGGACTAGCGGGACCCCCCTCCTACAATGAGCAGTTCTTC. It is translated as CASSPGLAGPPSYNEQFF.